This record looks at one T cell receptor beta chain sequence and its context. This entry comes from a study of shared clonotypes between healthy human individuals. Study-level background: A donor's plate count was three for CD4 naive and three for CD4 memory; CD8 naive had two and CD8 memory one.

V was pared by 2 bases and J by 3 bases, with 4 bases of the junction left unmatched. The germline gives CDR1 SGDLS, CDR2 YYNGEE. This CDR3 region has 15 residues. The method was immunoSEQ multiplex PCR; TCRdb's version includes in-frame clones alone and lacks a portion of them. The table includes about 330,000 clones, about 74% detected once. The chain carries TRBV9 and TRBJ2-3; 9 bases line up with TRBD1. Sequenced: memory CD4+ T cells sorted from blood. Subset defined: CD45RA-negative fraction. This TCR was recovered from a man aged 25 to 45 in good health. In nucleotides, the CDR3 is TGTGCCAGCAGCGTCGCACAGGGGGCGACAGATACGCAGTATTTT. Residues: CASSVAQGATDTQYF.